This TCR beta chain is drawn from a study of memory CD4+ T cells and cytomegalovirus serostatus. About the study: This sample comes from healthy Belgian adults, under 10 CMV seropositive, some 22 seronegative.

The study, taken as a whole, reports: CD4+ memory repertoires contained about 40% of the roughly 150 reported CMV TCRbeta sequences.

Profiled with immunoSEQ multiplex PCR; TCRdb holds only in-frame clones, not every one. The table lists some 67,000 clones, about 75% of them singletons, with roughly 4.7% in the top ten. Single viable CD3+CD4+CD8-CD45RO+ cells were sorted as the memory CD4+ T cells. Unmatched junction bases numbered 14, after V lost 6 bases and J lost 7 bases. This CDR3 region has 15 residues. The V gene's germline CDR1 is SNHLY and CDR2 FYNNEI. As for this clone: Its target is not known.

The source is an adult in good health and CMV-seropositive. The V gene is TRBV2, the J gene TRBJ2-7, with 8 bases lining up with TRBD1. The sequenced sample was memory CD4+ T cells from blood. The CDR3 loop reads CASSVGQGGRQEQYF. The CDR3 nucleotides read TGTGCCAGCAGCGTAGGACAGGGAGGCCGCCAGGAGCAGTACTTC.